A single sample is the source of the 8 T cell receptor beta chains below, sequenced in a study of control samples from healthy donors and cancer patients. Using immunoSEQ multiplex PCR, the repertoire was profiled, and TCRdb retains in-frame clones only, with some absent. The table lists 100,000 to 150,000 clones, around 86% of them singletons. Sequencing was done on a sample of blood. The receptor set was obtained from a man between 35 and 55 years old in good health.

The chain couples TRBV29-1 to TRBJ1-4, with D tentatively TRBD1 (5 bases). Trimming removed 5 bases at V and 5 bases at J, with 6 bases between. This CDR3 contains 11 residues. Germline V CDR1 and CDR2: SQVTM, ANQGSEA. The CDR3 loop reads CSVYRNEKLFF. The CDR3 DNA reads as TGCAGCGTTTACAGGAATGAAAAACTGTTTTTT.

The V gene is TRBV4-1, the J gene TRBJ2-1, with TRBD1 as a possible D gene (5 bases). The CDR3 has 16 amino acids. Between the trimmed V and J ends, which lost 0 bases and 2 bases, there was a span of 11 bases. Germline V gene sequence: CDR1 MGHRA, CDR2 YSYEKL. CDR3 coding DNA: TGCGCCAGCAGCCAAGAAAACAGACAGACCTACAATGAGCAGTTCTTC. It yields the protein CASSQENRQTYNEQFF.

The chain combines TRBV6-5 with TRBJ1-4, with no clear D. V gave up 8 bases and J gave up 3 bases, with 13 bases separating them. The CDR3 runs 14 residues. Germline values: CDR1 MNHEY, CDR2 SVGAGI. The CDR3 here is CASGMRAPNEKLFF. In DNA form, the CDR3 reads TGTGCCAGCGGGATGAGGGCCCCTAATGAAAAACTGTTTTTT.

The gene calls are TRBV30 and TRBJ1-2; D not certain. The CDR3 contains 15 residues. Germline-derived CDR1 and CDR2 are GTSNPN and SVGIG (reference sequence). V dropped 4 bases and J dropped 2 bases, with 17 bases sitting between them. The CDR3 loop reads CAWTPGRAPNYGYTF. In DNA form, the CDR3 reads TGTGCCTGGACTCCGGGAAGGGCGCCCAACTATGGCTACACCTTC.

The genes are TRBV3-1 (or the pseudogene TRBV3-2) and TRBJ1-3; D is ambiguous. CDR3 size: 15 residues. Germline V gene sequence: CDR1 LGHDT, CDR2 YNNKEL (reference sequence). The V gene lost 3 bases and the J gene lost 4 bases, with 13 bases spanning the gap. The CDR3 DNA reads as TGTGCCAGCAGCCAGGGTCGAGGCCCCGGAAACACCATATATTTT. This translates into CASSQGRGPGNTIYF.

The J gene is TRBJ1-2, the V gene TRBV9; a possible D gene is TRBD1 (5 bases). Germline CDR1 is SGDLS and CDR2 is YYNGEE. The CDR3 is made up of 15 amino acids. Trimming cost V 3 bases and J 6 bases, with 18 bases left between them. In nucleotides, the CDR3 is TGTGCCAGCAGCGAGAGAGGTCAGGGATTGGATGGCTACACCTTC. Translating it yields CASSERGQGLDGYTF.

The chain employs TRBV25-1 and TRBJ2-4, with 8 bases that match TRBD1. From germline, CDR1 is MGHDK and CDR2 SYGVNS. This CDR3 region has 18 residues. V gave up 4 bases and J gave up 2 bases; unmatched junction bases: 13. CDR3 sequence reads: CASSVAGGDGHTKNIQYF. The CDR3 DNA is TGTGCCAGCAGTGTAGCAGGGGGCGACGGGCATACCAAAAACATTCAGTACTTC.

The genes are TRBV6-4 and TRBJ2-5; TRBD2 is a possible D gene (6 bases). The CDR3 extends over 16 amino acids. Trimming stripped 5 bases from V and 5 bases from J, with 21 bases between. Germline V CDR1 and CDR2: MRHNA, SNTAGT. This CDR3 reads CASSPLKALAGETQYF. The CDR3 DNA reads as TGTGCCAGCAGTCCATTAAAGGCACTAGCAGGGGAGACCCAGTACTTC.